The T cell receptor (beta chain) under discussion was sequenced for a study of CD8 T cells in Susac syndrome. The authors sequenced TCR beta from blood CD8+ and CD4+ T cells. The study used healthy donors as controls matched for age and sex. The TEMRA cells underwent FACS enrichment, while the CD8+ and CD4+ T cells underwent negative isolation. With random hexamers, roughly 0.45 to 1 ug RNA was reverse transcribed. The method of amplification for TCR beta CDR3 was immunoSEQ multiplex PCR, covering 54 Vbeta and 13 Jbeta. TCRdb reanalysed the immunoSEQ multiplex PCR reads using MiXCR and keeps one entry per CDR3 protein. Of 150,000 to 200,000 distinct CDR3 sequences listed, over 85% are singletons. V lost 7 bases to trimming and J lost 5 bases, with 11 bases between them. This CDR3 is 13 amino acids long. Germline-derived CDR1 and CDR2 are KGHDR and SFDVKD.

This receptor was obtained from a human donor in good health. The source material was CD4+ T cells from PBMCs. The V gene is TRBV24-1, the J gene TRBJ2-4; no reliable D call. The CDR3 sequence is CATSQAGENIQYF. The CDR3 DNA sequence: TGTGCCACCAGCCAGGCAGGAGAAAACATTCAGTACTTC.